The 5 T cell receptor beta chains below all came from one sample that was sequenced in a study of control samples from healthy donors and cancer patients. Sequencing was performed with immunoSEQ multiplex PCR; in TCRdb, only in-frame clones are kept and a portion is missing. The table records some 150,000 clones, about 91% of them present only once. Source material: blood. Receptors were obtained from a man aged 25 to 40 in good health.

For this clone: Different DNA sequences within this sample yield the same CDR3. This sequence joins TRBV15 and TRBJ1-3; 9 bases map to TRBD1. The V gene end was trimmed by 3 bases and the J gene end by 2 bases; junction bases not matched to a gene: 2. This CDR3 comprises 15 residues. Germline V gene data show CDR1 as LNHNV and CDR2 as YYDKDF (reference sequence). The CDR3 spells CATSRDRGTGNTIYF. DNA for the CDR3: TGTGCCACCAGCAGGGACAGGGGAACTGGAAACACCATATATTTT.

The chain is built from TRBV28 and TRBJ1-5; D perhaps matches TRBD1 (6 bases). Germline V lookup: CDR1 MDHEN, CDR2 SYDVKM. CDR3 size: 17 residues. Trimming took off 4 bases at V and 5 bases at J, with 21 bases between the two ends. CDR3 bases: TGTGCCAGCAGTTCGCTTGGGGCGGGGGCTAAGGATCAGCCCCAGCATTTT. Translating it yields CASSSLGAGAKDQPQHF.

The chain combines TRBV7-9 with TRBJ2-2; either TRBD1 or TRBD2 may fit D (5 bases each). V lost 6 bases and J 1 base, leaving 12 bases between the germline ends. The CDR3 contains 15 residues. Per germline, CDR1 SEHNR and CDR2 FQNEAQ (reference sequence). DNA for the CDR3: TGTGCCAGCAGTCACGGGACGGAGAACACCGGGGAGCTGTTTTTT. Amino acid sequence: CASSHGTENTGELFF.

The genes are TRBV10-3 and TRBJ2-5, with D perhaps TRBD1 (7 bases). The CDR3 runs 15 residues. The ends were cut back, 0 bases at V and 5 bases at J, with 13 bases in the middle. The germline V gene has CDR1 ENHRY and CDR2 SYGVKD. The CDR3 nucleotides are TGTGCCATCAGTGAGTCTGCTGGAGGGGGCGAGACCCAGTACTTC. This gives the protein CAISESAGGGETQYF.

The rearrangement uses TRBV6-5 and TRBJ1-1; D not resolved. Between the trimmed V and J ends, which lost 4 bases and 4 bases, there was a span of 16 bases. The CDR3 length is 15 residues. Germline CDR1 reads MNHEY; CDR2 reads SVGAGI. The CDR3 coding sequence is TGTGCCAGCAGTTCGGACCGAATTTTTAGCACTGAAGCTTTCTTT. It yields the protein CASSSDRIFSTEAFF.